This T cell receptor beta chain was documented in a study of T-cell reconstitution after alpha-beta-depleted transplantation in children. This CDR3 has 14 residues. V lost 6 bases and J lost 9; bases outside the gene matches: 6. The germline CDR1 and CDR2 sequences are MNHNS and SASEGT. The sample holds many counts of this clonotype. Unique molecular identifiers were incorporated into the prepared TCRbeta library. TCRdb re-analysed the PCR reads in MiXCR, keeping a single row per CDR3 protein. The table shows around 600,000 distinct CDR3 sequences, with over 9.5% occurring only once. Sequenced here: PBMCs from the stem cell graft donor, sampled from the stem cell graft. This rearrangement joins TRBV6-1 to TRBJ1-6; 9 nucleotides align to TRBD1. The sequence came from a human donor who donated a stem cell graft to a child with acute myeloid leukemia. This chain's CDR3 is CASSETGGLSPLHF. In DNA, the CDR3 is TGTGCCAGCAGCGAAACAGGGGGCCTTTCACCCCTCCACTTT.